The 2 T cell receptor beta chains given below trace back to one sample, sequenced in a study of long-term antiretroviral therapy in people with HIV. Survey-level immunoSEQ v3.0 assays were run. Sequencing used immunoSEQ multiplex PCR; TCRdb keeps in-frame clones, though not all of them. The data contain 25,000 to 30,000 clones, around 90% of them seen just once; the ten biggest clones take up about 4.3%. This specimen consisted of unsorted PBMCs, obtained 5.2 years after starting antiretroviral therapy. All receptors come from a woman aged 40-49 years with HIV.

The rearrangement links TRBV5-6 to TRBJ1-4; TRBD1 might be the D (5 bases). The germline gives CDR1 SGHDT, CDR2 YYEEEE. The CDR3 totals 16 residues. V lost 4 bases to trimming and J lost 5 bases, with 18 bases between them. CDR3 in DNA: TGTGCCAGCAGCCCTCCGGTATCGGGACGGAATGAAAAACTGTTTTTT. Protein sequence: CASSPPVSGRNEKLFF.

The chain recombines TRBV5-5 with TRBJ2-1, with 8 bases aligning to TRBD2. Trimming at V came to 4 bases and at J to 2 bases, leaving 5 bases not matched to a gene. The CDR3 spans 15 residues. Germline V gene lookup returns CDR1 SGHKS and CDR2 YYEKEE (reference sequence). The CDR3 loop is CASSPLLAAYNEQFF. Written as DNA, the CDR3 is TGTGCCAGCAGCCCTTTACTAGCGGCCTACAATGAGCAGTTCTTC.